The source of this TCR beta chain is a study of STAT5B mutations in CD4+ large granular lymphocyte leukemia. Sequencing was performed with immunoSEQ multiplex PCR; in TCRdb, only in-frame clones are kept and a portion is missing. The sample includes about 38,000 clones, 75% to 85% seen only once; the top ten take approximately 0.53%. CDR3 length equals 16 residues. Broader study findings: Main leukemic clonotypes were patient-specific, but about 25% appeared at low frequency elsewhere.

A single count supports this clone. Its matching antigen is unknown. The sample taken for sequencing was CD4+ T cells from blood buffy coats. The J gene is TRBJ2-2, the V gene TRBV21-1. TRBV21-1 is labeled a pseudogene. The receptor was isolated from a human donor in good health. The CDR3 nucleotides read TGTGCCAGCAGCGGCTCTACGGGGCGCAACACCGGGGAGCTGTTTTTT. Residues: CASSGSTGRNTGELFF.